A single sample is the source of the 16 T cell receptor beta chains below, sequenced in a study of regulatory T cells in long-lasting Graves disease. The TCR beta library used iRepertoire HTBI primers with Arm-PCR amplification of CDR3. Each CDR3 protein is one row after TCRdb ran MiXCR on the multiplex PCR reads. The sample lists roughly 400,000 distinct CDR3 sequences, over 20% occurring once. The time point was: persistent/refractory GD, antithyroid drugs over 5 years with positive TRAb. After RNA was extracted from PBMCs, the TCR library was made from it. Sequences were derived from peripheral blood mononuclear cells (PBMCs), sampled when the disease was refractory, from a patient treated with antithyroid drugs. These receptors were collected from a female donor with Graves disease.

Ten or more counts support this clonotype. V is TRBV28 and J is TRBJ2-7, with D possibly TRBD2 on 5 matching bases. Germline V lookup: CDR1 MDHEN, CDR2 SYDVKM. The V and J ends lost 3 bases and 4 bases respectively, with 19 bases between them. The CDR3 contains 16 residues. The CDR3: CASSFARGKVWYEQYF. DNA for the CDR3: TGTGCCAGCAGTTTTGCGAGAGGGAAGGTGTGGTACGAGCAGTACTTC.

A few counts support this clonotype. This sequence joins TRBV6-1 and TRBJ1-6, with D unclear. The CDR3 runs 15 residues. Trimming pared 7 bases from V and 2 bases from J, leaving 12 bases between. Germline CDR1 reads MNHNS; CDR2 reads SASEGT. DNA for the CDR3: TGTGCCAGCACCCCAGTGGCTCCCTATAATTCACCCCTCCACTTT. It is translated as CASTPVAPYNSPLHF.

This clonotype showed up many times. This chain links TRBV28 with TRBJ2-5; D is perhaps TRBD1 (6 bases). In germline, CDR1 is MDHEN, CDR2 SYDVKM. The V gene lost 4 bases and the J gene lost 5 bases, with 14 bases spanning the gap. The CDR3 contains 14 residues. The CDR3 nucleotides read TGTGCCAGCAGTTCCACAGGGTCAGGCGAGACCCAGTACTTC. Translated, it gives CASSSTGSGETQYF.

This clonotype has a handful of counts. The rearrangement links TRBV20-1 to TRBJ1-1, with TRBD1 matching over 7 bases. Germline-derived CDR1 and CDR2 are DFQATT and SNEGSKA (reference sequence). The J segment lost 0 bases and the V segment lost 1 base, leaving 2 bases of the junction unmatched. This CDR3 comprises 14 residues. The CDR3 coding sequence is TGCAGTGCTAGAGGTCAGGGGGTGAACACTGAAGCTTTCTTT. Its protein is CSARGQGVNTEAFF.

Only a few counts were recorded for this clonotype. The rearrangement links TRBV4-2 to TRBJ2-2, with TRBD2 as a possible D gene (5 bases). Trimming stripped 0 bases from V and 5 bases from J, with 7 bases between. Per germline, CDR1 LGHNA and CDR2 YNFKEQ. This CDR3 has 14 residues. The CDR3 sequence is CASSQDTGTGELFF. The CDR3 DNA reads as TGTGCCAGCAGCCAAGATACGGGAACCGGGGAGCTGTTTTTT.

Worth noting for this clonotype: This clone may be a read error of a much larger clone one base away. The V gene is TRBV6-1, the J gene TRBJ1-4, with D unclear. Germline V lookup: CDR1 MNHNS, CDR2 SASEGT. The CDR3 covers 12 residues. The CDR3 DNA follows: TGTGCCAGCCGAGATCTTAATGAAAAACTGCTTTTT. Amino acid sequence: CASRDLNEKLLF.

This rearrangement joins TRBV15 to TRBJ2-1; 8 nucleotides match TRBD2. This CDR3 has 16 amino acids. The V gene end was trimmed by 0 bases and the J gene end by 4 bases; junction bases not matched to a gene: 5. The germline CDR1 and CDR2 sequences are LNHNV and YYDKDF (reference sequence). The CDR3 DNA reads TGTGCCACCAGCAGAGATTACTCGGGAGGGTACAATGAGCAGTTCTTC. Translating it yields CATSRDYSGGYNEQFF.

This chain links TRBV11-2 with TRBJ2-7, with 10 bases fitting TRBD2. The CDR3 has 15 residues. J was trimmed by 3 bases and V by 0 bases; bases with no gene match: 2. The germline gives CDR1 SGHAT, CDR2 FQNNGV. The CDR3 DNA reads as TGTGCCAGCAGCTTAGAGTCTAGCGGGGGCTACGAGCAGTACTTC. It translates to CASSLESSGGYEQYF. The whole variable domain, filled in from reference TRBV11-2 and TRBJ2-7, reads EAGVAQSPRYKIIEKRQSVAFWCNPISGHATLYWYQQILGQGPKLLIQFQNNGVVDDSQLPKDRFSAERLKGVDSTLKIQPAKLEDSAVYLCASSLESSGGYEQYFGPGTRLTVT.

The chain employs TRBV30 and TRBJ1-2, with 10 bases aligning to TRBD1. In germline, CDR1 is GTSNPN, CDR2 SVGIG (reference sequence). Trimming cost V 2 bases and J 6 bases; bases outside gene matches: 6. This CDR3 has 14 residues. Written as DNA, the CDR3 is TGTGCCTGGAGTTGGACAGGGGGATCGGATGGCTACACCTTC. Translation gives CAWSWTGGSDGYTF.

This clonotype was seen a few times. The chain recombines TRBV10-2 with TRBJ1-1; the match to TRBD1 covers 8 bases. This CDR3 region has 17 residues. With V trimmed by 0 bases and J by 6 bases, 12 bases remained unmatched. Germline V lookup: CDR1 WSHSY, CDR2 SAAADI. The CDR3 here is CASSESRDRGGRSEAFF. The CDR3 nucleotides are TGCGCCAGCAGTGAGTCGAGAGACAGGGGAGGTCGATCTGAAGCTTTCTTT.

V and J are TRBV5-1 and TRBJ2-7; TRBD2 aligns across 10 bases. CDR1 and CDR2 from the germline V gene are SGHRS and YFSETQ. V was clipped by 2 bases and J by 5 bases; unmatched bases: 13. CDR3 length: 17 amino acids. In DNA, the CDR3 is TGCGCCAGCAGCTTCCCTTCTAGCGGGGGATCGATGAACGAGCAGTACTTC. Its translation is CASSFPSSGGSMNEQYF. The complete variable domain, with remaining parts taken from reference TRBV5-1 and TRBJ2-7, reads KAGVTQTPRYLIKTRGQQVTLSCSPISGHRSVSWYQQTPGQGLQFLFEYFSETQRNKGNFPGRFSGRQFSNSRSEMNVSTLELGDSALYLCASSFPSSGGSMNEQYFGPGTRLTVT.

This clonotype was picked up a small number of times. The chain combines TRBV28 with TRBJ2-6; D is perhaps TRBD1 (5 bases). Trimming took 4 bases from V and 7 from J, leaving 14 bases between them. The CDR3 sequence is 15 residues long. Germline-derived CDR1 and CDR2 are MDHEN and SYDVKM. This chain's CDR3 is CASSSPPRAANVLTF. Written as DNA, the CDR3 is TGTGCCAGCAGTTCCCCCCCCAGGGCAGCCAACGTCCTGACTTTC.

This sequence joins TRBV2 and TRBJ2-3, with 10 positions matching TRBD2. The CDR3 totals 15 residues. Germline V gives CDR1 SNHLY, CDR2 FYNNEI. V was pared by 6 bases and J by 3 bases, with 6 bases of the junction left unmatched. In DNA form, the CDR3 reads TGTGCCAGCAGCAATAGCGGGAGGTGGACAGATACGCAGTATTTT. Amino acid sequence: CASSNSGRWTDTQYF.

This clonotype was observed many times. The chain couples TRBV12-3 or TRBV12-4 to TRBJ1-2; 7 bases line up with TRBD1. V lost 6 bases and J lost 8; bases outside the gene matches: 6. The CDR3 covers 12 residues. CDR3 sequence: CASRRQGGGYTF. CDR3 bases: TGTGCCAGCAGGCGACAGGGCGGGGGCTACACCTTC.

This clonotype was detected many times. The chain links TRBV7-9 to TRBJ2-7; 9 bases match TRBD1. The germline V gene encodes CDR1 SEHNR and CDR2 FQNEAQ (reference sequence). This CDR3 comprises 15 residues. V lost 1 base, J lost 3 bases, and 4 bases stayed unmatched. CDR3 protein: CASSLETGGGYEQYF. The CDR3 DNA is TGTGCCAGCAGCTTAGAGACAGGGGGAGGCTACGAGCAGTACTTC.

This clonotype was counted between two and nine times. This may come from a read error, since a much larger clone is one base off. This chain uses TRBV28 with TRBJ2-1; no clear D gene. Germline lookup yields CDR1 MDHEN and CDR2 SYDVKM. This CDR3 has 15 amino acids. The V gene lost 6 bases and the J gene lost 2 bases, with 14 bases spanning the gap. The CDR3 bases are TGTGCCAGCAGCCCCCGCGGAGCCACCTACAATGAGCAGTTCTTC. Amino acids: CASSPRGATYNEQFF. Full variable domain (missing parts from reference TRBV28 and TRBJ2-1): DVKVTQSSRYLVKRTGEKVFLECVQDMDHENMFWYRQDPGLGLRLIYFSYDVKMKEKGDIPEGYSVSREKKERFSLILESASTNQTSMYLCASSPRGATYNEQFFGPGTRLTVL.